This T cell receptor beta chain was obtained from a study of T cells in Graves' hyperthyroidism and ophthalmopathy. RNA transcripts were the template for amplifying TCR beta CDR3 regions. A set of HTBI primers served as the primers for a first-round RT-PCR of the TCR CDR3. TCRdb reprocessed the multiplex PCR reads with MiXCR, giving one entry per CDR3 protein. The table lists over 700,000 distinct CDR3 sequences, 18% of them singletons, with around 15% in the top ten. Many counts were recorded for this clonotype. The CDR3 is 16 amino acids. In germline, CDR1 is LGHDT, CDR2 YNNKEL (reference sequence). Germline trimming cut 0 bases from V and 6 bases from J; bases unmatched to any gene: 5. Preceding any ophthalmopathy symptoms, the blood sample dates from first hyperthyroidism diagnosis.

The sample taken for sequencing was blood. The chain joins TRBV3-1 to TRBJ2-1; the match to TRBD2 covers 10 bases. This clonotype was sampled from a woman between 50 and 59 years old with Graves' hyperthyroidism that later progressed to Graves' ophthalmopathy. The CDR3 coding sequence is TGTGCCAGCAGCCAAGATATATCTAGCGGGGGCAATGAGCAGTTCTTC. Its protein product is CASSQDISSGGNEQFF.